The 14 T cell receptor beta chains below all came from one sample that was sequenced in a study of beta chain features in type 1 diabetes (dated by TCRdb to 2016 to 2018). Results the study describes overall, beyond this receptor: Type 1 diabetes patients showed a moderate but significant shortening of TCRB CDR3 length in all four CD4+ subsets.

Receptor amplification or capture employed the immunoSEQ multiplex PCR assay. All of the isolated RNA was reverse transcribed with the High Capacity cDNA Reverse Transcription Kit, so expressed TCRB transcripts were sequenced. The immuneACCESS repertoire file appears here via TCRdb, limited to in-frame rearrangements. These files lack a portion of the clones; in checked studies, under half of the deficit traces to unresolved V genes, and the cause of the others is not known. For this sample the table gives more than 300,000 clones, of which 10% to 15% were detected only once. The ten largest clones take up about 0.01% of the sample. What these receptors recognize is not known. The sequenced sample was naive CD4+ T cells from blood. What the cell subset or site label conveys for this sample: true naive CD4+ T cells. The receptors shown here come from a woman aged 18-30 years with type 1 diabetes.

This clone was picked up a small number of times. The rearrangement joins TRBV14 to TRBJ2-3; 7 bases fit TRBD1. V shed 4 bases and J 1 base; nucleotides not matched to a gene: 5. The CDR3 has 15 amino acids. Per the germline V gene, CDR1 is SGHDN and CDR2 is FVKESK. CDR3: CASSRGQRRTDTQYF. The CDR3 bases are TGTGCCAGCAGCCGGGGACAGAGACGCACAGATACGCAGTATTTT.

This chain connects TRBV9 to TRBJ1-3; D might be TRBD1 (6 bases). V lost 3 bases and J lost 0, with 16 bases in between. Germline CDR1 reads SGDLS; CDR2 reads YYNGEE. This CDR3 is built from 17 residues. CDR3 in amino acids: CASSGTGQLLSGNTIYF. The CDR3 DNA follows: TGTGCCAGCAGCGGCACGGGACAACTCCTCTCTGGAAACACCATATATTTT.

J is TRBJ2-2 and V is TRBV19; perhaps TRBD1 as D (6 bases). Germline assignment: CDR1 LNHDA and CDR2 SQIVND (reference sequence). This CDR3 comprises 14 residues. Trimming shortened V by 3 bases and J by 6 bases, and 11 bases separated the two germline ends. The CDR3 loop is CASSMMGAPGELFF. The CDR3 bases are TGTGCCAGTAGTATGATGGGGGCTCCCGGGGAGCTGTTTTTT.

The chain couples TRBV2 to TRBJ1-2, with D possibly TRBD1 on 5 matching bases. Looked up from germline, CDR1 is SNHLY and CDR2 is FYNNEI. The V end was cut by 3 bases, the J end by 5 bases, with 13 bases between. There are 14 residues in the CDR3. CDR3 region: CASSDQGLLYGYTF. In DNA, the CDR3 is TGTGCCAGCAGTGACCAGGGTCTTTTGTATGGCTACACCTTC.

The chain joins TRBV7-9 to TRBJ2-7; TRBD1 agrees at 8 bases. J was trimmed by 2 bases and V by 0 bases; bases with no gene match: 3. Germline CDR1 is SEHNR and CDR2 is FQNEAQ (reference sequence). The CDR3 spans 15 residues. The CDR3 DNA sequence: TGTGCCAGCAGCTTAGCCCAACAGGGGGCCTACGAGCAGTACTTC. It specifies CASSLAQQGAYEQYF. The whole variable domain, remainder taken from reference TRBV7-9 and TRBJ2-7, is DTGVSQNPRHKITKRGQNVTFRCDPISEHNRLYWYRQTLGQGPEFLTYFQNEAQLEKSRLLSDRFSAERPKGSFSTLEIQRTEQGDSAMYLCASSLAQQGAYEQYFGPGTRLTVT.

This clone was counted only a few times. V is TRBV5-1 and J is TRBJ2-2, with TRBD1 matching 7 bases. The CDR3 runs to 15 residues. J gave up 3 bases and V 5 bases, and 7 bases lay outside the gene matches. CDR1 SGHRS and CDR2 YFSETQ come from the germline V gene. As DNA, the CDR3 is TGCGCCAGCAGACCCGAGACAGGGTACACCGGGGAGCTGTTTTTT. Translation: CASRPETGYTGELFF.

In this sample, this clone turned up a few times. The chain joins TRBV5-1 to TRBJ1-4; D gene unclear. The CDR3 is 12 amino acids. In germline, CDR1 is SGHRS, CDR2 YFSETQ. V lost 3 bases, J lost 10 bases, and 10 bases lay in between. The CDR3 protein is CASSSNRGKLFF. CDR3 DNA: TGCGCCAGCAGCTCCAACCGGGGAAAACTGTTTTTT.

The chain recombines TRBV11-1 with TRBJ2-1; 11 bases are a match to TRBD1. Germline CDR1 is SGHAT and CDR2 is FQDESV (reference sequence). The CDR3 extends over 15 amino acids. Trimming removed 3 bases from V and 6 bases from J; junction bases left unmatched: 4. CDR3 bases: TGTGCCAGCAGCTTGGGACAGGGGGGGATCAATGAGCAGTTCTTC. Translated, it gives CASSLGQGGINEQFF.

The chain uses TRBV7-9 and TRBJ1-4; 8 bases agree with TRBD1. This CDR3 is 14 amino acids long. CDR1 is SEHNR and CDR2 is FQNEAQ in the germline V gene (reference sequence). The junction had 5 bases not matched to a gene; V was cut back by 6 bases and J by 5 bases. The CDR3, as DNA: TGTGCCAGCAGGGGACAGGCGACGAATGAAAAACTGTTTTTT. It codes for CASRGQATNEKLFF.

In its sample, this clone was seen a few times. The chain joins TRBV2 to TRBJ1-1, with a possible D match to TRBD1 (6 bases). CDR1 SNHLY and CDR2 FYNNEI come from the germline V gene. CDR3 length: 11 residues. V was clipped by 9 bases and J by 11 bases, with 16 bases between them. The CDR3 loop reads CASQGNVAAFF. The CDR3 bases are TGTGCCAGTCAGGGGAATGTCGCGGCTTTCTTT.

V and J are TRBV2 and TRBJ1-2, with a possible D match to TRBD1 (6 bases). This CDR3 comprises 10 residues. V lost 4 bases to trimming and J lost 13 bases, with 10 bases between them. Germline CDR1 is SNHLY and CDR2 is FYNNEI. This CDR3 reads CASSGGGGTF. CDR3 in DNA: TGTGCCAGCAGTGGAGGGGGGGGCACCTTC.

On this clone: This sample includes further DNA sequences coding for the same CDR3. This rearrangement joins TRBV18 to TRBJ2-5, with D unresolved. Germline CDR1 reads KGHSH; CDR2 reads LQKENI. This CDR3 region has 12 residues. Deletions cut 3 bases from V and 5 bases from J, with 7 bases between. The CDR3 DNA is TGTGCCAGCTCACCGCGCAGGGAGACCCAGTACTTC. It translates to CASSPRRETQYF.

This clone occurred a few times. The rearrangement uses TRBV13 and TRBJ2-6, with 7 bases fitting TRBD1. V lost 3 bases, J lost 0 bases, and 5 bases stayed unmatched. This CDR3 is 17 amino acids long. Germline V gene lookup returns CDR1 PRHDT and CDR2 FYEKMQ (reference sequence). The CDR3 protein is CASSFNTGASGANVLTF. CDR3 sequence (DNA): TGTGCCAGCAGCTTTAATACAGGGGCCTCTGGGGCCAACGTCCTGACTTTC.

This chain connects TRBV2 to TRBJ1-1, with D unclear. Germline V gene lookup returns CDR1 SNHLY and CDR2 FYNNEI. Trimming left V 7 bases short and J 4 bases short, with 7 bases between. The length of the CDR3 is 11 residues. For the CDR3, the DNA is TGTGCCAGCATTGGGAGCACTGAAGCTTTCTTT. This translates into CASIGSTEAFF.